This T cell receptor (beta chain) was sequenced for a study of T cell responses to AZD1222 COVID-19 vaccine. TCRdb's table, derived via immunoSEQ multiplex PCR, lists solely in-frame clones and lacks some. The table shows 85,000 to 130,000 clones, with around 87% occurring only once. This clone was recorded once. The CDR3 has 16 amino acids. CDR1 LNHDA and CDR2 SQIVND come from the germline V gene (reference sequence). Trimming left V 3 bases short and J 4 bases short, with 18 bases between. The clonotype originates from an adult in good health. The genes are TRBV19 and TRBJ1-1; D possibly corresponds to TRBD1 (6 bases). Source: peripheral blood, taken on day 0 of AZD1222 vaccination. The DNA of the CDR3 is TGTGCCAGTAGTATCGCCCACACAGGGCGGGCCACTGAAGCTTTCTTT. This gives the protein CASSIAHTGRATEAFF.